What follows are 18 T cell receptor beta chains derived from one specimen sequenced in a study of blood T cell repertoires in COVID-19. The assay was immunoSEQ multiplex PCR, and TCRdb's table has in-frame clones only and misses some. The sample consists of tens of thousands of clones, 78% of them appearing once. Sequencing was carried out using peripheral blood. These receptors were collected from a man aged 70-80 years with COVID-19, enrolled during active disease.

This chain links TRBV11-2 with TRBJ2-2; TRBD2 matches 7 bases. The CDR3 extends over 14 amino acids. In germline, CDR1 is SGHAT, CDR2 FQNNGV. Trimming cost V 0 bases and J 6 bases; bases outside gene matches: 1. In DNA, the CDR3 is TGTGCCAGCAGCTTAGATAGCGGGTCCGGGGAGCTGTTTTTT. Amino acids: CASSLDSGSGELFF.

This chain uses TRBV5-4 with TRBJ1-2, with no clear D. Germline values: CDR1 SGHNT, CDR2 YYREEE (reference sequence). This CDR3 has 14 amino acids. Trimming pared 2 bases from V and 2 bases from J, leaving 10 bases between. The CDR3 region is CASSLMEINYGYTF. The CDR3 DNA sequence: TGTGCCAGCAGCTTAATGGAGATAAACTATGGCTACACCTTC.

CDR3 protein: CASRQGTGYTF. DNA of the CDR3: TGTGCCAGCAGACAGGGGACGGGCTACACCTTC. The chain uses TRBV9 and TRBJ1-2; 7 bases line up with TRBD1. Trimming removed 5 bases from V and 8 bases from J; junction bases left unmatched: 3. From germline, CDR1 is SGDLS and CDR2 YYNGEE. The CDR3 contains 11 residues. The variable domain in full, with the rest retrieved from reference TRBV9 and TRBJ1-2, is DSGVTQTPKHLITATGQRVTLRCSPRSGDLSVYWYQQSLDQGLQFLIQYYNGEERAKGNILERFSAQQFPDLHSELNLSSLELGDSALYFCASRQGTGYTFGSGTRLTVV.

This clone has ten or more counts. The chain uses TRBV28 and TRBJ2-7, with 11 bases identical to TRBD2. Per the germline V gene, CDR1 is MDHEN and CDR2 is SYDVKM. With 10 bases clipped from V and 10 bases from J, the junction kept 15 bases outside the gene matches. The CDR3 contains 14 residues. CDR3 DNA sequence: TGTGCCATCAAGGGGATTTCCGGGACTAGCGGACAGTACTTC. Translation: CAIKGISGTSGQYF.

The V call is TRBV19, the J call TRBJ2-3, with 7 nucleotides matching TRBD2. The CDR3 runs 17 residues. The V and J ends lost 6 bases and 0 bases, in that order; junction bases with no gene match: 12. In germline, CDR1 is LNHDA, CDR2 SQIVND (reference sequence). The CDR3 sequence is CASRERGGGSSTDTQYF. In DNA, the CDR3 is TGTGCCAGTAGGGAGCGGGGCGGGGGATCTAGCACAGATACGCAGTATTTT.

A single count supports this clone. The J gene is TRBJ2-2, the V gene TRBV7-2, with D possibly being TRBD1 (6 bases). The V gene lost 5 bases and the J gene lost 2 bases, with 12 bases spanning the gap. Germline assignment: CDR1 SGHTA and CDR2 FQGNSA. The CDR3 consists of 15 residues. Here the CDR3 reads CASSEDRLNTGELFF. CDR3 nucleotides: TGTGCCAGCAGCGAGGACAGATTAAACACCGGGGAGCTGTTTTTT.

V gene TRBV18 combines with J gene TRBJ2-5; D is perhaps TRBD2 (6 bases). The CDR3 consists of 13 residues. The V end lost 11 bases, the J end lost 1 base, and 14 bases lay between the germline ends. From germline, CDR1 is KGHSH and CDR2 LQKENI. The CDR3 region has the DNA TGTGCCGTACCGGACGGGAGCCAAGAGACCCAGTACTTC. Residues: CAVPDGSQETQYF.

This chain uses TRBV6-6 with TRBJ2-1; 12 nucleotides line up with TRBD2. Per germline, CDR1 MNHNY and CDR2 SVGAGI (reference sequence). The CDR3 has 15 amino acids. Trimming cost V 5 bases and J 7 bases; bases outside gene matches: 6. CDR3 in amino acids: CASSPTSGRTNEQFF. CDR3 DNA: TGTGCCAGCAGTCCAACTAGCGGGAGGACGAATGAGCAGTTCTTC.

This clone occurred a few times. The chain is built from TRBV24-1 and TRBJ2-3; 9 bases align to TRBD2. Germline CDR1 reads KGHDR; CDR2 reads SFDVKD. The trim removed 9 bases at V and 6 bases at J, leaving 6 bases unmatched. This CDR3 comprises 13 residues. CDR3 bases: TGTGCCACCTCAGCGGGAGGAGGGGATACGCAGTATTTT. Amino acid sequence: CATSAGGGDTQYF.

V gene TRBV6-6 combines with J gene TRBJ1-3; 8 bases are a match to TRBD1. This CDR3 contains 14 residues. The V gene end was trimmed by 6 bases and the J gene end by 4 bases; junction bases not matched to a gene: 5. Germline V gives CDR1 MNHNY, CDR2 SVGAGI (reference sequence). The CDR3 spells CASRDRAGGNTIYF. The CDR3, as DNA: TGTGCCAGCAGGGACAGGGCAGGAGGAAACACCATATATTTT.

The V and J genes are TRBV2 and TRBJ1-3; 7 nucleotides line up with TRBD1. Germline trimming cut 6 bases from V and 7 bases from J; bases unmatched to any gene: 6. The V gene's germline CDR1 is SNHLY and CDR2 FYNNEI. The CDR3 runs 13 residues. As DNA, the CDR3 is TGTGCCAGCAGGGGGGACAGCCGGAACACCATATATTTT. As protein: CASRGDSRNTIYF.

This clone was counted a few times. The chain uses TRBV5-1 and TRBJ2-1; D is undetermined. V was trimmed by 0 bases and J by 6 bases, leaving 10 bases between them. The CDR3 is 14 residues long. The germline CDR1 and CDR2 sequences are SGHRS and YFSETQ. The CDR3 DNA reads TGCGCCAGCAGCTTGGAGACTGCGCGCAATGAGCAGTTCTTC. This gives the protein CASSLETARNEQFF.

CDR3 bases: TGTGCCAGTAGTATAGGGGGAGTTGGCACTGAAGCTTTCTTT. It specifies CASSIGGVGTEAFF. This chain connects TRBV19 to TRBJ1-1, with no clear D. This CDR3 is built from 14 residues. Per the germline V gene, CDR1 is LNHDA and CDR2 is SQIVND (reference sequence). Trimming removed 1 base at V and 4 bases at J, with 10 bases between.

The chain has TRBV28 and TRBJ2-1; D gene uncertain. Trimming pared 6 bases from V and 4 bases from J, leaving 7 bases between. This CDR3 is built from 12 residues. Germline lookup yields CDR1 MDHEN and CDR2 SYDVKM. The CDR3 loop is CASSPGYNEQFF. For the CDR3, the DNA is TGTGCCAGCAGCCCAGGTTACAATGAGCAGTTCTTC.

This clone has a handful of counts. This chain joins TRBV19 and TRBJ2-3; TRBD2 might be the D (6 bases). The CDR3 extends over 14 amino acids. V lost 9 bases and J 4 bases, leaving 17 bases between the germline ends. CDR1 is LNHDA and CDR2 is SQIVND in the germline V gene (reference sequence). The CDR3 sequence: CASKAGGRSDTQYF. CDR3 nucleotides: TGTGCCAGCAAAGCCGGGGGACGGTCAGATACGCAGTATTTT.

This chain links TRBV7-2 with TRBJ2-5, with 8 nucleotides matching TRBD2. Germline CDR1 SGHTA, CDR2 FQGNSA. With 3 bases clipped from V and 4 bases from J, the junction kept 1 base outside the gene matches. The CDR3 spans 13 residues. CDR3 sequence reads: CASSLAGGETQYF. The DNA for the CDR3 is TGTGCCAGCAGCTTGGCGGGGGGAGAGACCCAGTACTTC.

The chain carries TRBV28 and TRBJ2-7; 12 nucleotides align to TRBD2. CDR3 length equals 17 residues. The trim removed 1 base at V and 0 bases at J, leaving 4 bases unmatched. Germline V gene lookup returns CDR1 MDHEN and CDR2 SYDVKM. The CDR3 loop reads CASSLSSGGASSYEQYF. The CDR3, as DNA: TGTGCCAGCAGTTTATCTAGCGGGGGGGCGAGCTCCTACGAGCAGTACTTC.

This clone was seen only a few times. The chain recombines TRBV21-1 with TRBJ2-7; no DNA check was done on the table's D call, TRBD2. TRBV21-1 is a pseudogene locus. This CDR3 spans 15 amino acids. CDR3 bases: TGTGCCAGCACCCGGTTTTATGAGTATTCCTACGAGCAGTACTTC. Its protein product is CASTRFYEYSYEQYF.